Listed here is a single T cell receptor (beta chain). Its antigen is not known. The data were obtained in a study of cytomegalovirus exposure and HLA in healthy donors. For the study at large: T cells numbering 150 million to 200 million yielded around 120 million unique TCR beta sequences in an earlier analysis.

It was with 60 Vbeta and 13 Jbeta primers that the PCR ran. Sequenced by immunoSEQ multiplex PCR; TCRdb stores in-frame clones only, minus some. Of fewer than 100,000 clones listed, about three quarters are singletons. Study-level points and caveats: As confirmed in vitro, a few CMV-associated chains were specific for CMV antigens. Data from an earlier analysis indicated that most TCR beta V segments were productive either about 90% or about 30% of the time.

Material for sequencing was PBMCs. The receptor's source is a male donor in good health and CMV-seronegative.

CDR3 coding DNA: TGTGCCATCAATGGGCGGGGGGGTACCAATGAGCAGTTCTTC. Its translation is CAINGRGGTNEQFF. This chain uses TRBV10-3 with TRBJ2-1, with 9 bases identical to TRBD2. With 7 bases clipped from V and 6 bases from J, the junction kept 7 bases outside the gene matches. This CDR3 is built from 14 residues. The germline V gene encodes CDR1 ENHRY and CDR2 SYGVKD.